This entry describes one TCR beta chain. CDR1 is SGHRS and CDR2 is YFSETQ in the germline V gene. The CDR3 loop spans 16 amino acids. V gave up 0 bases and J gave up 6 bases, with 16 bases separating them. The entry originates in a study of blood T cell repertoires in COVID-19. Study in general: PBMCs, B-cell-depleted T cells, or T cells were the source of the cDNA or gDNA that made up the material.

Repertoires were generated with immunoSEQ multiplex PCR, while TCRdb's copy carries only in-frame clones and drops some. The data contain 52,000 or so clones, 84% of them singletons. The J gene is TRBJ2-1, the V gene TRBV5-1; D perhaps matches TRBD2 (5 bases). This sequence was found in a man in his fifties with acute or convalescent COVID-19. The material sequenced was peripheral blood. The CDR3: CASSLGGAVFSNEQFF. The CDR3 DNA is TGCGCCAGCAGCTTGGGGGGAGCAGTATTTTCCAATGAGCAGTTCTTC.